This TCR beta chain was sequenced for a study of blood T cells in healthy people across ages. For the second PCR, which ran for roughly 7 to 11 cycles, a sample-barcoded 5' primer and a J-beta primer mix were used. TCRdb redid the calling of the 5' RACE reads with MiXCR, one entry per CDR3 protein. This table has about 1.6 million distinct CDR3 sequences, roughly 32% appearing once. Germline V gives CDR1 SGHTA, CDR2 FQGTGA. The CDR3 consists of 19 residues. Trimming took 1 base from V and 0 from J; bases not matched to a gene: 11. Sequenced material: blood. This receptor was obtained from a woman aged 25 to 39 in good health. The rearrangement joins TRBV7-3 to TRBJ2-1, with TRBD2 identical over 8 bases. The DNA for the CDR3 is TGTGCCAGCAGCTTAAGATTCCGCGGGGGGAAAGTCTCCTACAATGAGCAGTTCTTC. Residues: CASSLRFRGGKVSYNEQFF.